This T cell receptor (beta chain) was identified in a study of cytomegalovirus exposure and HLA in healthy donors. Study at large: The early release's HLA-typed donors yielded some 85 million unique TCRs. Caucasian-associated ancestry cluster membership applied to around 76% of 398 genotyped donors. Notes on the study in general: Presence/absence analyses took donor sequencing depth as roughly uniform.

On this clone itself: Antigen specificity is unknown.

PCR was performed using 60 Vbeta and 13 Jbeta primers. Produced via immunoSEQ multiplex PCR; TCRdb's table is partial and in-frame only. Of 110,000 to 150,000 clones listed, 75% to 80% were seen once; the top ten hold 3% to 5%. V was cut by 4 bases and J by 4 bases, with 8 bases left in between. Germline CDR1 reads SGHDN; CDR2 reads FVKESK. This CDR3 is 12 amino acids long. The V gene is TRBV14, the J gene TRBJ2-7; no definite D call. The sequence derives from a male donor in good health and CMV-seronegative. Sequenced input: PBMCs. CDR3 nucleotide sequence: TGTGCCAGCAGCCCTGACGGGTACGAGCAGTACTTC. Translated: CASSPDGYEQYF.